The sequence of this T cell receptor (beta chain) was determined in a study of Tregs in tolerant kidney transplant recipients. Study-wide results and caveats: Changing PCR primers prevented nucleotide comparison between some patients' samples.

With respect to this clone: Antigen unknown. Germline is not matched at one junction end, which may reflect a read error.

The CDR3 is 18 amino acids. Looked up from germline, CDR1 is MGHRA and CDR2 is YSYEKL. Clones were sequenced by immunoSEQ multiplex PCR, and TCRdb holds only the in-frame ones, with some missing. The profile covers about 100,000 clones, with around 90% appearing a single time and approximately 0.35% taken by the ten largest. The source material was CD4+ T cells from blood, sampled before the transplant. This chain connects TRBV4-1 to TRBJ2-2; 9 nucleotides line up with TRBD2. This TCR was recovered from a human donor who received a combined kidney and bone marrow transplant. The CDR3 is CASSPTVLAGTKTGELFF. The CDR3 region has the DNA TGCGCCAGCAGCCCTACCGTCCTAGCGGGGACGAAGACCGGGGAGCTGTTTTTT.